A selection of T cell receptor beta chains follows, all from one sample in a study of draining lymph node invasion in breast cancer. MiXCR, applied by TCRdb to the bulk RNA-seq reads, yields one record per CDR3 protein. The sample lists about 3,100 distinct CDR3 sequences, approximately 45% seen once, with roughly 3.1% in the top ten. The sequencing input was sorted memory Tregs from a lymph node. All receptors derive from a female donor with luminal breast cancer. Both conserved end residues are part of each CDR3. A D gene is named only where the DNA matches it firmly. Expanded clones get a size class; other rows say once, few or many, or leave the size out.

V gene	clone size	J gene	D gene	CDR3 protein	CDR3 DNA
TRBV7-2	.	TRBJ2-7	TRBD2	CASSLASGGISSYEQYF	TGTGCCAGCAGCTTAGCTAGCGGGGGCATAAGCTCCTACGAGCAGTACTTC
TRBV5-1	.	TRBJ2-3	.	CASSLGGTQYF	TGCGCCAGCAGCTTGGGAGGTACGCAGTATTTT
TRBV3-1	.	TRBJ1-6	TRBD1	CASSQLGQGNSPLHF	TGTGCCAGCAGCCAACTGGGACAGGGAAATTCACCCCTCCACTTT
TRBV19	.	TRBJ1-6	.	CASRTLASSYNSPLHF	TGTGCCAGTAGAACTTTGGCGAGCTCCTATAATTCACCCCTCCACTTT
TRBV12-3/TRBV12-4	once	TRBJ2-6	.	CANSRQLPSGANVLTF	TGTGCCAACAGTCGACAGTTACCCTCTGGGGCCAACGTCCTGACTTTC
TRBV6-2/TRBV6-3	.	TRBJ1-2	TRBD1	CVSSAPGTGIYGYTF	TGTGTCAGCAGTGCCCCCGGGACAGGGATCTATGGCTACACCTTC
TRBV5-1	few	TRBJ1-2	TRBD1	CASSSGAGQSHPNYGYTF	TGCGCCAGCAGCTCTGGCGCGGGACAGAGTCATCCTAACTATGGCTACACCTTC
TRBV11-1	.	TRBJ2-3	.	CASSLTRGAPTTDTQYF	TGTGCCAGCAGCTTAACCCGAGGAGCGCCCACGACAGATACGCAGTATTTT
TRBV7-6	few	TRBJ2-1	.	CASSLGRDPSYNEQFF	TGTGCCAGCAGCTTAGGTCGGGATCCGTCCTACAATGAGCAGTTCTTC
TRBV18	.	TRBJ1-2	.	CASSLYVEGVGYTF	TGTGCCAGCTCACTATACGTCGAAGGGGTTGGCTACACCTTC
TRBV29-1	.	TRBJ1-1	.	CSVSPGGILNTEAFF	TGCAGCGTTAGCCCGGGGGGAATATTGAACACTGAAGCTTTCTTT
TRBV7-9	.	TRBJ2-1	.	CASSIRTGTYNEQFF	TGTGCCAGCAGCATTAGGACTGGGACCTACAATGAGCAGTTCTTC
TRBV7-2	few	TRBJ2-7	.	CASSLSSASSYEQYF	TGTGCCAGCAGCTTGTCCAGCGCGAGCTCCTACGAGCAGTACTTC
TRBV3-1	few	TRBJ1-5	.	CASSLSGGLRPQHF	TGTGCCAGCAGCCTGTCTGGAGGGTTGCGGCCCCAGCATTTT
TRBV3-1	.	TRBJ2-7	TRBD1	CASRLQGAFGEQYF	TGTGCCAGCAGATTACAGGGGGCGTTTGGCGAGCAGTACTTC
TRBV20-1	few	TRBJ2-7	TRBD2	CSARIGAGDEQYF	TGCAGTGCTAGGATAGGAGCGGGAGACGAGCAGTACTTC
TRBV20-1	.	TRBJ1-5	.	CSARDQTGGQPQHF	TGCAGTGCTAGAGATCAGACAGGAGGCCAGCCCCAGCATTTT
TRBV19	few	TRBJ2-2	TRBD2	CASSIGGLAFTGELFF	TGTGCCAGTAGTATAGGGGGACTAGCATTCACCGGGGAGCTGTTTTTT
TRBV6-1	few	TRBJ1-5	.	CASSEGRGAPQPQHF	TGTGCCAGCAGTGAAGGTAGGGGCGCACCGCAGCCCCAGCATTTT
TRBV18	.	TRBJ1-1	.	CASSPQGGWHTEAFF	TGTGCCAGCTCACCACAGGGGGGTTGGCACACTGAAGCTTTCTTT
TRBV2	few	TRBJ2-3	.	CASSFQTGDTQYF	TGTGCCAGCAGCTTCCAAACGGGGGATACGCAGTATTTT
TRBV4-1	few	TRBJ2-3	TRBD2	CASSRLGGPLASTDTQYF	TGCGCCAGCAGCCGGTTGGGGGGACCACTAGCGAGCACAGATACGCAGTATTTT
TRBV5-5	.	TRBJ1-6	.	CASSLVGGNSPLHF	TGTGCCAGCAGCTTGGTAGGGGGGAATTCACCCCTCCACTTT
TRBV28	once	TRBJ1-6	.	CASSPGHLSSYNSPLHF	TGTGCCAGCAGTCCGGGACACCTGAGCTCCTATAATTCACCCCTCCACTTT
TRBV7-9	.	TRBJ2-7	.	CASSLRDFHSYEQYF	TGTGCCAGCAGCTTAAGGGACTTCCACTCCTACGAGCAGTACTTC
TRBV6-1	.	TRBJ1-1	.	CASRTAHTEAFF	TGTGCCAGCAGGACAGCCCACACTGAAGCTTTCTTT
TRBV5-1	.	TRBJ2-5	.	CASSWAEGTQYF	TGCGCCAGCAGCTGGGCTGAGGGGACCCAGTACTTC
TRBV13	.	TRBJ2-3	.	CASSGPGDTQYF	TGTGCCAGTAGCGGTCCTGGGGATACGCAGTATTTT
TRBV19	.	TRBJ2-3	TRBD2	CASSIEASGSRGTDTQYF	TGTGCCAGTAGTATAGAGGCTAGCGGGAGTCGGGGCACAGATACGCAGTATTTT
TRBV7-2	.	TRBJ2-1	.	CASRLPGGPYNEQFF	TGTGCCAGCAGGCTCCCGGGGGGCCCTTACAATGAGCAGTTCTTC
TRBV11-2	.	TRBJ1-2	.	CASSSLSRLYGYTF	TGTGCCAGCAGCTCACTTTCAAGGCTCTATGGCTACACCTTC
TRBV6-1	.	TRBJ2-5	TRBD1	CASSARRTGRKETQYF	TGTGCCAGCAGTGCAAGACGGACAGGGAGGAAAGAGACCCAGTACTTC
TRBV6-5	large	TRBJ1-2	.	CASSYSTGPHYGYTF	TGTGCCAGCAGTTACTCCACAGGGCCCCACTATGGCTACACCTTC
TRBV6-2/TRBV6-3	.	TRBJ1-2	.	CASRGTGTPHGYTF	TGTGCCAGCAGGGGAACCGGGACACCGCATGGCTACACCTTC
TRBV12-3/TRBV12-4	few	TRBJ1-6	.	CASSLGGGSSPLHF	TGTGCCAGCAGTTTAGGGGGGGGCTCTTCACCCCTCCACTTT
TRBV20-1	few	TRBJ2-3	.	CSASTDTQYF	TGCAGTGCTAGCACAGATACGCAGTATTTT
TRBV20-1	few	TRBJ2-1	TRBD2	CSASGSPYSYNEQFF	TGCAGTGCCAGCGGGAGCCCTTACTCCTACAATGAGCAGTTCTTC